This is a list of T cell receptor beta chains from one sample in a study of identical twins. A single record per CDR3 protein comes from TCRdb applying MiXCR to the 5' RACE reads. The table has about 330,000 distinct CDR3 sequences, about 12% seen once; the top ten hold about 7%. These sequences were also reported in another study, on yellow fever vaccine responses in identical twins.

Sequences were obtained from CD8+ T cells sorted from blood. The receptors here all came from a young woman in good health. CDR3s include the opening cysteine and the closing phenylalanine or tryptophan. D genes are given only for firm matches. The size field is filled for only some rows; it gives once, few, many or a size class.

j_call: TRBJ1-1; clone_size: -; v_call: TRBV2; d_call: -; cdr3_nt: TGTGCCAGCAGTGACGTGAACAGGGAAGCTTTCTTT; cdr3_aa: CASSDVNREAFF
j_call: TRBJ2-2; clone_size: -; v_call: TRBV12-3/TRBV12-4; d_call: TRBD1; cdr3_nt: TGTGCCAGCAGTTTTAGGGACAGGGGGACCGGGGAGCTGTTTTTT; cdr3_aa: CASSFRDRGTGELFF
j_call: TRBJ2-3; clone_size: few; v_call: TRBV19; d_call: -; cdr3_nt: TGTGCCAGTAGTATGGGCGGTGGCGAAGATACGCAGTATTTT; cdr3_aa: CASSMGGGEDTQYF
j_call: TRBJ2-3; clone_size: many; v_call: TRBV7-9; d_call: -; cdr3_nt: TGTGCCAGCAGCTTAGACCCGGGGGATACGCAGTATTTT; cdr3_aa: CASSLDPGDTQYF
j_call: TRBJ1-1; clone_size: few; v_call: TRBV28; d_call: TRBD1; cdr3_nt: TGTGCCAGCAGTTTACGGGTGGGCAGGGGGGCTTTCTTT; cdr3_aa: CASSLRVGRGAFF
j_call: TRBJ1-1; clone_size: -; v_call: TRBV24-1; d_call: TRBD1; cdr3_nt: TGTGCCACCAGTGCCTCGACAGGGGGCAGGGCTTTCTTT; cdr3_aa: CATSASTGGRAFF
j_call: TRBJ1-1; clone_size: -; v_call: TRBV11-2; d_call: -; cdr3_nt: TGTGCCAGCAGCTTAAGTGACAGCGGCTGGGGCACTGAAGCTTTCTTT; cdr3_aa: CASSLSDSGWGTEAFF
j_call: TRBJ1-1; clone_size: few; v_call: TRBV6-4; d_call: -; cdr3_nt: TGTGCCAGCAGTGAAAGCCTGGGAGGCAGCACTGAAGCTTTCTTT; cdr3_aa: CASSESLGGSTEAFF
j_call: TRBJ2-7; clone_size: -; v_call: TRBV2; d_call: -; cdr3_nt: TGTGCCAGCAGCGGAAACTACGAGCAGTACTTC; cdr3_aa: CASSGNYEQYF
j_call: TRBJ2-3; clone_size: few; v_call: TRBV6-5; d_call: -; cdr3_nt: TGTGCCAGCAGTTACTCAGGCATCACAGATACGCAGTATTTT; cdr3_aa: CASSYSGITDTQYF
j_call: TRBJ1-1; clone_size: -; v_call: TRBV7-9; d_call: -; cdr3_nt: TGTGCCAGCACCCCGAGAGCTTTCTTT; cdr3_aa: CASTPRAFF
j_call: TRBJ1-2; clone_size: -; v_call: TRBV29-1; d_call: -; cdr3_nt: TGCAGCGTTGGCCTGACTGGGCCCTATGGCTACACCTTC; cdr3_aa: CSVGLTGPYGYTF
j_call: TRBJ2-7; clone_size: -; v_call: TRBV27; d_call: TRBD1; cdr3_nt: TGTGCCAGCACTTATAACGGACAGGGGTTCTTCGAGCAGTACTTC; cdr3_aa: CASTYNGQGFFEQYF
j_call: TRBJ1-2; clone_size: many; v_call: TRBV7-2; d_call: -; cdr3_nt: TGTGCCAGCAGCTTTGGATTTGGGGCCACTAACTATGGCTACACCTTC; cdr3_aa: CASSFGFGATNYGYTF
j_call: TRBJ2-1; clone_size: few; v_call: TRBV12-3/TRBV12-4; d_call: -; cdr3_nt: TGTGCCAGCACTCCGGGACACCTCTACAATGAGCAGTTCTTC; cdr3_aa: CASTPGHLYNEQFF
j_call: TRBJ2-1; clone_size: -; v_call: TRBV7-2; d_call: -; cdr3_nt: TGTGCCAGCAGCTTAAGCCCCCAAAGCTCCTACAATGAGCAGTTCTTC; cdr3_aa: CASSLSPQSSYNEQFF
j_call: TRBJ2-2; clone_size: few; v_call: TRBV3-1; d_call: TRBD2; cdr3_nt: TGTGCCAGCAGCCATGTGGCGGGGGGCGGGGAGCTGTTTTTT; cdr3_aa: CASSHVAGGGELFF
j_call: TRBJ2-7; clone_size: few; v_call: TRBV20-1; d_call: -; cdr3_nt: TGCAGTGCCGTCGACAGCGGCGAGCAGTACTTC; cdr3_aa: CSAVDSGEQYF
j_call: TRBJ2-2; clone_size: few; v_call: TRBV5-6; d_call: -; cdr3_nt: TGTGCCAGCAGCTTGAGGTACGAGTCGAACACCGGGGAGCTGTTTTTT; cdr3_aa: CASSLRYESNTGELFF
j_call: TRBJ2-5; clone_size: many; v_call: TRBV13; d_call: TRBD2; cdr3_nt: TGTGCCAGCACCACTAGCGTCGTACAAGAGACCCAGTACTTC; cdr3_aa: CASTTSVVQETQYF
j_call: TRBJ2-7; clone_size: -; v_call: TRBV29-1; d_call: -; cdr3_nt: TGCAGCGTTGAGGTCAGCTCCTACGAGCAGTACTTC; cdr3_aa: CSVEVSSYEQYF
j_call: TRBJ2-7; clone_size: few; v_call: TRBV2; d_call: -; cdr3_nt: TGTGCCAGCAGTGAAGGTGCTTTATACGAGCAGTACTTC; cdr3_aa: CASSEGALYEQYF
j_call: TRBJ2-1; clone_size: -; v_call: TRBV12-3/TRBV12-4; d_call: -; cdr3_nt: TGTGCCAGCAGTTTTTTGGTTGTCTCTTCCTACAATGAGCAGTTCTTC; cdr3_aa: CASSFLVVSSYNEQFF
j_call: TRBJ2-7; clone_size: -; v_call: TRBV20-1; d_call: -; cdr3_nt: TGCAGTGCAGGAGAAGGGGGGGGAGAGTCCTACGAGCAGTACTTC; cdr3_aa: CSAGEGGGESYEQYF
j_call: TRBJ2-1; clone_size: few; v_call: TRBV5-1; d_call: -; cdr3_nt: TGCGCCAGCAGCTTGTTTGAGGGTCGTGGTGAGCAGTTCTTC; cdr3_aa: CASSLFEGRGEQFF
j_call: TRBJ2-7; clone_size: few; v_call: TRBV29-1; d_call: -; cdr3_nt: TGCAGCGTTGGGAATTCCTACGAGCAGTACTTC; cdr3_aa: CSVGNSYEQYF
j_call: TRBJ2-7; clone_size: -; v_call: TRBV7-9; d_call: -; cdr3_nt: TGTGCCAGCAGCAGGGAGGAGGAGTACGAGCAGGACTTC; cdr3_aa: CASSREEEYEQDF
j_call: TRBJ1-2; clone_size: few; v_call: TRBV6-1; d_call: -; cdr3_nt: TGTGCCAGCACCGCCTCAGCGGTCAGCTATGGCTACACCTTC; cdr3_aa: CASTASAVSYGYTF